One and the same sample provided the 5 T cell receptor beta chains below, sequenced in a study of cytomegalovirus exposure and HLA in healthy donors. The PCR was carried out with 60 Vbeta primers and 13 Jbeta primers. The table came from immunoSEQ multiplex PCR; TCRdb's copy has only in-frame clones and leaves some out. The sample contains tens of thousands of clones, about 66% of which appear only once. The sequenced material came from PBMCs. The receptors derive from a woman in her 50s in good health and CMV-seropositive.

Only a few counts were recorded for this clone. The chain couples TRBV7-9 to TRBJ1-4; 9 bases match TRBD1. The CDR3 consists of 15 residues. V lost 4 bases to trimming and J lost 4 bases; unmatched junction nucleotides: 4. Per the germline V gene, CDR1 is SEHNR and CDR2 is FQNEAQ (reference sequence). CDR3 region: CASSSGQGGNEKLFF. DNA of the CDR3: TGTGCCAGCAGCTCGGGACAGGGAGGTAATGAAAAACTGTTTTTT.

This clone was counted many times. The rearrangement uses TRBV4-2 and TRBJ1-4, with unresolved D. The CDR3 sequence is 15 residues long. The ends were cut back, 0 bases at V and 3 bases at J, with 8 bases in the middle. Germline V gene sequence: CDR1 LGHNA, CDR2 YNFKEQ. CDR3 coding DNA: TGTGCCAGCAGCCAAGACCCAGGCTCTAATGAAAAACTGTTTTTT. Residues: CASSQDPGSNEKLFF.

The chain joins TRBV28 to TRBJ1-1; no clear D gene. Trimming cost V 2 bases and J 5 bases, with 12 bases left between them. Germline V lookup: CDR1 MDHEN, CDR2 SYDVKM. The CDR3 runs to 14 residues. CDR3 coding DNA: TGTGCCAGCAGTTTAAACCCAGTGAGGACTGAAGCTTTCTTT. This codes for CASSLNPVRTEAFF.

In its sample, this clone was seen once. The chain links TRBV5-1 to TRBJ1-3, with a tentative D call TRBD1 (6 bases). This CDR3 has 15 residues. Germline V CDR1 and CDR2: SGHRS, YFSETQ. V dropped 4 bases and J dropped 0 bases, with 11 bases sitting between them. CDR3 in amino acids: CASSETGLSGNTIYF. The DNA of the CDR3 is TGCGCCAGCAGCGAGACAGGTCTCTCTGGAAACACCATATATTTT.

The chain couples TRBV25-1 to TRBJ2-5; D might be TRBD2 (6 bases). Germline CDR1 is MGHDK and CDR2 is SYGVNS. V was cut by 2 bases and J by 1 base, with 11 bases left in between. This CDR3 comprises 15 residues. The CDR3 DNA reads as TGTGCCAGCAGTGAAAGCGGGCTGGTCCAAGAGACCCAGTACTTC. Its translation: CASSESGLVQETQYF.